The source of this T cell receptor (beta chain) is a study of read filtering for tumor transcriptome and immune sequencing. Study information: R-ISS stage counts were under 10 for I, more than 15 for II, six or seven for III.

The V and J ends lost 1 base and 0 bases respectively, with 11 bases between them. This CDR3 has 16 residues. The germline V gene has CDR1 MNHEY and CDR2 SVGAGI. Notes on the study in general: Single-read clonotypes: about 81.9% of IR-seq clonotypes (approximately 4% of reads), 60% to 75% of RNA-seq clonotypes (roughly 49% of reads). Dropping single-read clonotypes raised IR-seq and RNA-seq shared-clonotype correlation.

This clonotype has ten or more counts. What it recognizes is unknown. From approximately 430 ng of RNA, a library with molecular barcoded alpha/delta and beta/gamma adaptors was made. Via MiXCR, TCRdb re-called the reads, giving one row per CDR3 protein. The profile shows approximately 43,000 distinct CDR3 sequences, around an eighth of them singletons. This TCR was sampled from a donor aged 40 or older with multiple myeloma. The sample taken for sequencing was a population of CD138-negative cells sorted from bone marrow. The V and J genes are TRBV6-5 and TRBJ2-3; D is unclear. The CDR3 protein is CASSYFTPSSTDTQYF. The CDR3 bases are TGTGCCAGCAGTTACTTTACACCCAGTAGCACAGATACGCAGTATTTT.